This TCR beta chain is drawn from a study of molecular identifiers for immune sequencing clone quantification (dated by TCRdb to 2017 to 2018). With regard to the full study: For a replicate experiment, RNA from approximately 20,000 or 100,000 naive CD8 T cells was divided into five aliquots, and four of the five aliquots were sequenced. This methods study benchmarked molecular-identifier clustering-based TCR repertoire sequencing (MIDCIRS) and TCR RNA copy counting, using CD8 T cells to do so.

From a lookup of the germline V gene, CDR1 and CDR2 are LGHNA and YNFKEQ. Reading from cysteine to phenylalanine, the CDR3 counts 13 amino acids. Only the CDR3 region is kept as DNA, spanning 39 bases read in frame from base 1. Library generation was performed with PCR. TCRdb shows the sequencer as NextSeq 500. Preparation of bulk TCR libraries followed a previously described approach, with the TCR primers listed in Table S5. Purification of total RNA was performed with the Qiagen AllPrep DNA/RNA kit. Before analysis, reads from multiple sequencing runs of the same library were pooled. In the paper's pipeline: Reads were retained only if their TCR constant sequence matched exactly, and those retained reads were trimmed to 150 nt and grouped according to their 12-nt molecular barcodes. Reads inside each barcode group were sub-clustered using a 15% Levenshtein threshold, and a quality-weighted consensus sequence was constructed for each RNA molecule. Non-functional sequences were removed, as were lower-count sequences one edit away from another. Based on a fit of two negative binomial distributions, barcode sub-clusters having less than 20% of the maximum read count were discarded. TCRdb passed the public sequencing reads through fastp at Q25 and MiXCR, retaining productive beta sequences. Rows are combined by CDR3 protein, so each entry shows the most common genes and DNA. The V and J calls were determined by TCRdb, not by the authors. Across this sample there are over 85,000 distinct CDR3 sequences, with about 35% seen only once. The ten biggest clones cover 9.5% to 10% of the sample.

Points the paper makes about the study in general: Highly expanded clone sizes could be underestimated if identical TCR molecules share a barcode. Spiked-in Jurkat TCR RNA equal to a single cell's worth was reported to be detectable even within 1,100,000 naive CD8 T cells. Spiked-in Jurkat TCR RNA (approximately eleven copies' worth), which is not part of the donor repertoire, was contained in the naive libraries. About three recovered TCR RNA copies per cell were obtained by modeling, versus around 10 by digital PCR, implying a capture efficiency of 25% to 30%. Clones above 20 RNA copies held over 97% of molecules in CMV-specific effector cells but under 1% in naive cells. Without barcode sub-clustering, chimeric consensus sequences inflated TCR diversity; chimeras reached as high as 47%.

Of note for this clonotype: Its cognate antigen has yet to be identified. Germline is not matched at one junction end, which may reflect a read error.

Naive CD8 T cell libraries were made from around 18,000 to 910,000 sorted cells using 10%, 30% or 50% of purified RNA. Naive CD8 T cells were FACS-sorted as CD8+CD4-CCR7+CD45RA+ on a BD FACSAria II into RLT Plus buffer. Detection sensitivity was tested by spiking Jurkat RNA equal to over 8 TCR copies' worth into samples containing about 19,000-1,000,000 naive CD8 T cells. Enrichment of CD8 T cells was done with RosetteSep CD8+ T Cell Enrichment Cocktail plus Ficoll-Paque, and ACK red cell lysis came afterward. This receptor chain uses TRBV4-2 and TRBJ2-7, with the D gene uncertain. This receptor was identified in a human donor in good health. Some libraries in this study had Jurkat cell RNA spiked in. Material for sequencing was naive CD8+ T cells from blood, with Jurkat cell RNA spiked in. The meaning of the sample's cell subset or site label: FACS-sorted CD8+CD4-CCR7+CD45RA+ naive T cells. The CDR3 sequence is CASSPDRPYERYF. The nucleotide sequence is given as TGTGCCAGCAGCCCCGACCGCCCCTACGAGCGGTACTTC.